One sample yielded the 21 T cell receptor beta chains listed below, sequenced in a study of control samples from healthy donors and cancer patients. Assay: immunoSEQ multiplex PCR; the TCRdb copy retains only in-frame clones and omits some. The data contain more than 70,000 clones, nearly 90% of them singletons. The sample consisted of PBMCs. These receptor sequences come from a man between 60 and 75 years old with lung cancer.

This chain uses TRBV6-2 or TRBV6-3 with TRBJ2-1, with a weak D call TRBD2 (5 bases). CDR3 length: 16 residues. V was shortened by 2 bases and J by 2 bases, with 13 bases between the two germline ends. Germline-derived CDR1 and CDR2 are MNHEY and SVGEGT. The CDR3 DNA sequence: TGTGCCAGCAGTTACCCTAGCCTAGCTACCTACAATGAGCAGTTCTTC. This gives the protein CASSYPSLATYNEQFF.

The V and J genes are TRBV18 and TRBJ2-5; 11 positions match TRBD2. The ends lost 3 bases at V and 2 bases at J; junction bases unmatched: 2. This CDR3 contains 15 residues. Germline-derived CDR1 and CDR2 are KGHSH and LQKENI. The CDR3 here is CASSPGLADQETQYF. In DNA, the CDR3 is TGTGCCAGCTCACCGGGACTAGCGGATCAAGAGACCCAGTACTTC.

This chain uses TRBV4-1 with TRBJ2-3, with 9 bases identical to TRBD1. Germline V gene sequence: CDR1 MGHRA, CDR2 YSYEKL. This CDR3 contains 15 residues. Trimming cost V 5 bases and J 2 bases; bases outside gene matches: 5. This CDR3 is CASSTRTGATDTQYF. CDR3 DNA: TGCGCCAGCAGCACCAGGACAGGGGCCACAGATACGCAGTATTTT.

Only one count was recorded for this clone. This chain uses TRBV30 with TRBJ1-1, with unresolved D. The germline CDR1 and CDR2 sequences are GTSNPN and SVGIG (reference sequence). V lost 1 base to trimming and J lost 1 base, with 7 bases between them. The CDR3 runs 13 residues. In nucleotides, the CDR3 is TGTGCCTGGAGTGACTCACGGAACACTGAAGCTTTCTTT. Protein product: CAWSDSRNTEAFF.

The sample holds a few counts of this clone. V is TRBV6-6 and J is TRBJ2-7, with 8 bases identical to TRBD1. The CDR3 is 11 amino acids. In germline, CDR1 is MNHNY, CDR2 SVGAGI (reference sequence). The ends lost 8 bases at V and 7 bases at J; junction bases unmatched: 4. CDR3 coding DNA: TGTGCCAGCGGGGGACAGGAGGAGCAGTACTTC. This encodes CASGGQEEQYF.

The V call is TRBV5-6, the J call TRBJ1-1; D ambiguous. The V gene's germline CDR1 is SGHDT and CDR2 YYEEEE. The CDR3 has 12 amino acids. Trimming took off 2 bases at V and 7 bases at J, with 9 bases between the two ends. The CDR3 loop reads CASSFRRLEAFF. The CDR3 DNA sequence: TGTGCCAGCAGCTTTCGACGGCTTGAAGCTTTCTTT.

The chain recombines TRBV5-1 with TRBJ2-7; possible D gene TRBD2, 7 bases. The ends were cut back, 0 bases at V and 0 bases at J, with 16 bases in the middle. The CDR3 spans 17 residues. Looked up from germline, CDR1 is SGHRS and CDR2 is YFSETQ. The CDR3: CASSLAAGATTSYEQYF. The CDR3 DNA is TGCGCCAGCAGCTTGGCTGCGGGGGCAACAACCTCCTACGAGCAGTACTTC.

This clone was picked up one time. The chain recombines TRBV6-1 with TRBJ1-3; no clear D. V lost 3 bases and J 8 bases, leaving 5 bases between the germline ends. Germline V gene sequence: CDR1 MNHNS, CDR2 SASEGT. The CDR3 runs to 11 residues. The CDR3 here is CASSERDTIYF. For the CDR3, the DNA is TGTGCCAGCAGTGAGAGGGACACCATATATTTT.

J is TRBJ2-1 and V is TRBV5-1, with TRBD1 matching over 11 bases. CDR1 SGHRS and CDR2 YFSETQ come from the germline V gene. The length of the CDR3 is 16 residues. Trimming removed 3 bases from V and 3 bases from J; junction bases left unmatched: 5. The CDR3 region has the DNA TGCGCCAGCAGCTGGCGGACAGGGGGCGTCTACAATGAGCAGTTCTTC. Its translation is CASSWRTGGVYNEQFF.

The chain employs TRBV30 and TRBJ1-4; 7 bases match TRBD1. The CDR3 runs 14 residues. Germline lookup yields CDR1 GTSNPN and CDR2 SVGIG (reference sequence). V lost 1 base to trimming and J lost 10 bases; unmatched junction nucleotides: 9. The CDR3 sequence is CAWSEGQPEGKLFF. DNA for the CDR3: TGTGCCTGGAGTGAGGGACAGCCGGAAGGAAAACTGTTTTTT.

The chain links TRBV6-6 to TRBJ1-2; 7 bases map to TRBD1. This CDR3 is built from 13 residues. After removal of 6 bases from V and 3 bases from J, the junction contained 4 bases not matched to a gene. Germline V gives CDR1 MNHNY, CDR2 SVGAGI (reference sequence). The CDR3 here is CASRDREDYGYTF. In DNA, the CDR3 is TGTGCCAGCAGAGACAGGGAGGACTATGGCTACACCTTC.

The chain is built from TRBV19 and TRBJ2-4; D perhaps matches TRBD1 (6 bases). Trimming removed 9 bases from V and 10 bases from J, with 19 bases in between. This CDR3 is 13 amino acids long. The germline CDR1 and CDR2 sequences are LNHDA and SQIVND (reference sequence). The CDR3 DNA follows: TGTGCCAGACAACCGGAGGCAGGGGCTATTCAGTACTTC. It yields the protein CARQPEAGAIQYF.

The gene calls are TRBV19 and TRBJ2-1, with unresolved D. V was clipped by 2 bases and J by 5 bases, with 16 bases between them. The CDR3 contains 16 residues. Germline V gene data show CDR1 as LNHDA and CDR2 as SQIVND (reference sequence). The chain's CDR3 is CASSINGQALDNEQFF. The CDR3 DNA is TGTGCCAGTAGTATAAACGGCCAAGCCCTCGACAATGAGCAGTTCTTC.

Note on this clone: The germline gene is not matched at one end of the junction; a read error may be the cause. This sequence joins TRBV18 and TRBJ1-5; 9 nucleotides align to TRBD1. The CDR3 covers 15 residues. From germline, CDR1 is KGHSH and CDR2 LQKENI. In DNA form, the CDR3 reads TGTGCCAGCTCGCCACAGGGGGCTTTGAATCAGCCCCAGCATTTT. Its translation: CASSPQGALNQPQHF.

V is TRBV5-1 and J is TRBJ2-7; the D is unclear. The V and J ends lost 0 bases and 6 bases respectively, with 10 bases between them. The CDR3 totals 13 residues. Germline V gene sequence: CDR1 SGHRS, CDR2 YFSETQ. CDR3 bases: TGCGCCAGCAGCTTGGGACTTACGGGCGAGCAGTACTTC. Protein product: CASSLGLTGEQYF.

Comments on this clone: This sample includes further DNA sequences coding for the same CDR3. The chain links TRBV9 to TRBJ2-5; D is uncertain. The germline V gene has CDR1 SGDLS and CDR2 YYNGEE. Trimming shortened V by 0 bases and J by 2 bases, and 5 bases separated the two germline ends. This CDR3 has 13 amino acids. The CDR3 reads CASSVDLQETQYF. In DNA, the CDR3 is TGTGCCAGCAGCGTAGACTTACAAGAGACCCAGTACTTC.

The chain has TRBV11-3 and TRBJ1-4, with D perhaps matching TRBD1 (6 bases). This CDR3 is built from 14 residues. Trimming took 5 bases from V and 11 from J, leaving 18 bases between them. Germline CDR1 is SGHNT and CDR2 is YENEEA. The CDR3 DNA is TGTGCCAGCAGCGTGAAGGCAGGGGTTGGGAAACTGTTTTTT. Protein sequence: CASSVKAGVGKLFF.

The genes are TRBV5-1 and TRBJ1-5, with a weak D call TRBD1 (6 bases). Germline CDR1 SGHRS, CDR2 YFSETQ. V lost 3 bases to trimming and J lost 0 bases, with 7 bases between them. The CDR3 is 14 residues long. This CDR3 is CASSSGDSNQPQHF. In nucleotides, the CDR3 is TGCGCCAGCAGCTCAGGGGATAGCAATCAGCCCCAGCATTTT.

The chain is built from TRBV9 and TRBJ1-4; D uncertain. This CDR3 region has 14 residues. Germline assignment: CDR1 SGDLS and CDR2 YYNGEE. V shed 0 bases and J shed 5 bases, with 8 bases lying between them. CDR3 sequence: CASSVGPENEKLFF. CDR3 coding DNA: TGTGCCAGCAGCGTAGGCCCAGAGAATGAAAAACTGTTTTTT.

This sequence joins TRBV2 and TRBJ1-6, with D unresolved. Trimming shortened V by 1 base and J by 6 bases, and 13 bases separated the two germline ends. The CDR3 totals 16 residues. Germline values: CDR1 SNHLY, CDR2 FYNNEI. CDR3 DNA sequence: TGTGCCAGCAGTGAAGGGCATGGGGTTTCTAATTCACCCCTCCACTTT. Amino acids: CASSEGHGVSNSPLHF.

The J gene is TRBJ1-4, the V gene TRBV2, with D possibly being TRBD1 (6 bases). The CDR3 has 14 amino acids. Germline V CDR1 and CDR2: SNHLY, FYNNEI. Trimming cost V 6 bases and J 4 bases, with 12 bases left between them. CDR3 sequence: CASRGDTNNEKLFF. Written as DNA, the CDR3 is TGTGCCAGCAGAGGGGACACTAATAATGAAAAACTGTTTTTT.